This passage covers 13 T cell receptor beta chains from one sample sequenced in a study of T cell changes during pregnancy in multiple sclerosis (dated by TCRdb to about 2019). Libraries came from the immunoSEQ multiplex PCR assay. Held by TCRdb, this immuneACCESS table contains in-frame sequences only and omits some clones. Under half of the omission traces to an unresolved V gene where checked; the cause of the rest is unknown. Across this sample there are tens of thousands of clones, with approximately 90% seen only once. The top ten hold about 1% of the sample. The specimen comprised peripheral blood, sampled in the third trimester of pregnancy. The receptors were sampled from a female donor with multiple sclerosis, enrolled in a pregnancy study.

CDR3 coding DNA: TGTGCCAGCAGCTTAAGTCTAGCGGGGAACACAGATACGCAGTATTTT. This translates into CASSLSLAGNTDTQYF. V gene TRBV7-3 combines with J gene TRBJ2-3; 9 bases line up with TRBD2. The CDR3 consists of 16 residues. CDR1 is SGHTA and CDR2 is FQGTGA in the germline V gene. V lost 1 base and J lost 2; bases outside the gene matches: 4.

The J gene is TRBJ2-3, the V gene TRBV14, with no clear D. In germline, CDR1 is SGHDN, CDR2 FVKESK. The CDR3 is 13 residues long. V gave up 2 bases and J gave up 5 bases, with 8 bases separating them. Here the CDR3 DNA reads TGTGCCAGCAGCCAACACAGTATAGATACGCAGTATTTT. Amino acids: CASSQHSIDTQYF.

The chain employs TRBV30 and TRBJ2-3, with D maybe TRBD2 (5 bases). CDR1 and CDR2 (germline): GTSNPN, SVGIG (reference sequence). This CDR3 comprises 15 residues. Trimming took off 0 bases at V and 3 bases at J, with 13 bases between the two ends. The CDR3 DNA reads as TGTGCCTGGAGTGTAAGCACTAGTAGGACAGATACGCAGTATTTT. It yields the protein CAWSVSTSRTDTQYF.

The CDR3 protein is CASSEQGNQPQHF. The CDR3 coding sequence is TGTGCCAGCAGCGAACAGGGGAATCAGCCCCAGCATTTT. The chain recombines TRBV2 with TRBJ1-5; TRBD1 matches 7 bases. The germline V gene has CDR1 SNHLY and CDR2 FYNNEI. V trimming: 6 bases; J trimming: 4 bases; junction bases outside the gene matches: 3. This CDR3 comprises 13 residues. Full variable domain (outside the CDR3, taken from reference TRBV2 and TRBJ1-5): EPEVTQTPSHQVTQMGQEVILRCVPISNHLYFYWYRQILGQKVEFLVSFYNNEISEKSEIFDDQFSVERPDGSNFTLKIRSTKLEDSAMYFCASSEQGNQPQHFGDGTRLSIL.

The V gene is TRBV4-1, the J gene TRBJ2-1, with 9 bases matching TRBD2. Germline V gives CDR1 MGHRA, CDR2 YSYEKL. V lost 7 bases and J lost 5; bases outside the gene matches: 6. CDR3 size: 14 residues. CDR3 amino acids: CASTTSGLNNEQFF. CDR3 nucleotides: TGCGCCAGCACGACTAGCGGACTTAACAATGAGCAGTTCTTC.

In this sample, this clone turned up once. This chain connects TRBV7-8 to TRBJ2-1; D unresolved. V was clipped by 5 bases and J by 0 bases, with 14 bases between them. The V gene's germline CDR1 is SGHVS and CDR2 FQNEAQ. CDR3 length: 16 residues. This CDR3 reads CASSANSRSSYNEQFF. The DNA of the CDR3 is TGTGCCAGCAGCGCCAACTCCCGAAGCTCCTACAATGAGCAGTTCTTC.

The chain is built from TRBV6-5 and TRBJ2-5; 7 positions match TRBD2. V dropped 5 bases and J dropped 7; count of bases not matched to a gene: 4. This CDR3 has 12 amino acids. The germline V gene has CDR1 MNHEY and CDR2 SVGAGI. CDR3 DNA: TGTGCCAGCAGTGAGCGGGAAGGGACCCAGTACTTC. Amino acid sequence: CASSEREGTQYF.

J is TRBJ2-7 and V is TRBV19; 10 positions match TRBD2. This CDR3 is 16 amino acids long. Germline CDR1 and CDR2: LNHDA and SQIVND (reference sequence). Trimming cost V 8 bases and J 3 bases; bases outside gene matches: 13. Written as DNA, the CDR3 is TGTGCCAGTTCACTGGGGCTAGCGGGAGAGGGCTACGAGCAGTACTTC. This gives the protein CASSLGLAGEGYEQYF.

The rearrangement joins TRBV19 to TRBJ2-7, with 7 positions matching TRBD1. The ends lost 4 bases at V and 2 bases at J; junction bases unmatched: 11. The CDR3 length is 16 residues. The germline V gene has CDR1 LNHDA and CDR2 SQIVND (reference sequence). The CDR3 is CASSTKQGSFTYEQYF. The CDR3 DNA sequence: TGTGCCAGTAGTACCAAACAGGGGAGTTTTACCTACGAGCAGTACTTC.

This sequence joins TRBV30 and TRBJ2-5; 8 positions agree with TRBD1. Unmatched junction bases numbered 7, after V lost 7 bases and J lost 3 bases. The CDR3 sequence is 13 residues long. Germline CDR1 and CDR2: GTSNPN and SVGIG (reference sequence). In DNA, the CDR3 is TGTGCCTTTTGGACAGGGTTCGAAGAGACCCAGTACTTC. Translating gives CAFWTGFEETQYF.

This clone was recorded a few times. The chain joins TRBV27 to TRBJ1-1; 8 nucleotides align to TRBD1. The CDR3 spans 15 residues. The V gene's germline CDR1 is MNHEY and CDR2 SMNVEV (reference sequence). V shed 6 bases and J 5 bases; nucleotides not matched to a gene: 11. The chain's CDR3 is CASRLTGGRETEAFF. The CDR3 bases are TGTGCCAGCAGGTTAACAGGGGGACGGGAGACTGAAGCTTTCTTT.

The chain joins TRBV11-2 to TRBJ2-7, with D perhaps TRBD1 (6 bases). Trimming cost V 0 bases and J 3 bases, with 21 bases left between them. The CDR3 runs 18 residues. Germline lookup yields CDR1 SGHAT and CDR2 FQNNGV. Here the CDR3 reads CASSLETGVWDTNYEQYF. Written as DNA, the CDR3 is TGTGCCAGCAGCTTAGAAACCGGGGTCTGGGACACAAACTACGAGCAGTACTTC.

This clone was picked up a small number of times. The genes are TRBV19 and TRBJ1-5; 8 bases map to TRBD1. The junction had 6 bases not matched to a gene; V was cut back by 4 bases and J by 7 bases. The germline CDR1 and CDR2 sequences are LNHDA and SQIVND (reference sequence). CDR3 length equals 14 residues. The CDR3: CASSTTGGRQPQHF. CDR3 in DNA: TGTGCCAGTAGTACCACAGGGGGTCGGCAGCCCCAGCATTTT.